This T cell receptor (beta chain) was identified in a study of T cell responses to AZD1222 COVID-19 vaccine. Overall study context: Samples with a second dose at about 4 or about 12 weeks were pooled together.

Libraries were prepared by immunoSEQ multiplex PCR; TCRdb keeps only in-frame clonotypes and omits some of them. The data hold about 99,000 clones, with 70% to 90% observed a single time. The CDR3 is made up of 14 amino acids. The V gene lost 0 bases and the J gene lost 4 bases, with 4 bases spanning the gap. Per the germline V gene, CDR1 is KGHSH and CDR2 is LQKENI. Study results and limitations: Per reports, nearly half of all spike-specific TCRs target regions that are unmutated in variants.

On this clone itself: What it binds is not known.

The material was peripheral blood, obtained on day 0 of AZD1222 vaccination. The receptor was derived from an adult in good health. V usage is TRBV18 and J usage is TRBJ2-6; D gene ambiguous. CDR3 nucleotides: TGTGCCAGCTCACCACCGCCCGGGGCCAACGTCCTGACTTTC. Its translation: CASSPPPGANVLTF.